This T cell receptor (beta chain) was retrieved from a study of T cells after yellow fever vaccination. V lost 2 bases and J lost 0; bases outside the gene matches: 0. Germline CDR1 KGHDR, CDR2 SFDVKD. The length of the CDR3 is 16 residues. TCRdb processed the 5' RACE reads anew with MiXCR; each CDR3 protein has one entry. The sample has about 360,000 distinct CDR3 sequences; roughly 6.1% are singletons. This clonotype was seen ten or more times. The rearrangement uses TRBV24-1 and TRBJ2-1; 10 nucleotides align to TRBD2. The specimen was PBMCs, collected 5 days after the yellow fever booster vaccination. The source is a man aged 25-40 years who received the YFV17D yellow fever vaccine. CDR3 sequence: CATSDSSGSSYNEQFF. DNA of the CDR3: TGTGCCACCAGTGATTCTAGCGGGAGCTCCTACAATGAGCAGTTCTTC.